This TCR beta chain was captured by sequencing in a study of identifying expanded T cells in peripheral blood. Study conclusions and caveats: About 1.2 clones differed between technical replicates, versus around 15 and 19 over time. Across healthy donors, higher total template counts meant significantly greater approximately 2-week count variance.

Germline V lookup: CDR1 SGHRS, CDR2 YFSETQ. The CDR3 extends over 14 amino acids. With respect to this clone: Its antigen is still unknown. At one end the junction does not follow the germline gene, possibly because of a read error.

Here immunoSEQ multiplex PCR was the method, and the copy in TCRdb shows in-frame clones only, minus some. The repertoire holds 80,000 to 90,000 clones, with around 91% as singletons. The receptor was isolated from a person aged 18 to 69 in good health. Sequences were obtained from blood. V is TRBV5-1 and J is TRBJ2-7, with D perhaps matching TRBD2 (5 bases). CDR3 DNA: TGCGCCAGCAGCTTGGGAGCGGAGTTCTACAAGCAGTACTTC. Encoded protein: CASSLGAEFYKQYF.